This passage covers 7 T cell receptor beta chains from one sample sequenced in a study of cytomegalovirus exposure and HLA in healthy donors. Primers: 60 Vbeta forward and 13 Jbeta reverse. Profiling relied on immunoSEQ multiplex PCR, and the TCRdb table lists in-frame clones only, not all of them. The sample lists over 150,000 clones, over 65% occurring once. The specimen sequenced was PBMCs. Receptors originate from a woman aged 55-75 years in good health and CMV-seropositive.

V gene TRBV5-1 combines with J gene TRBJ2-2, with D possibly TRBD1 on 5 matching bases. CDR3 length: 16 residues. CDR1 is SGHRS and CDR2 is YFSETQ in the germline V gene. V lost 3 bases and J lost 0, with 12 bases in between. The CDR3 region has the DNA TGCGCCAGCAGCTACTACTGGGGCTCGAACACCGGGGAGCTGTTTTTT. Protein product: CASSYYWGSNTGELFF.

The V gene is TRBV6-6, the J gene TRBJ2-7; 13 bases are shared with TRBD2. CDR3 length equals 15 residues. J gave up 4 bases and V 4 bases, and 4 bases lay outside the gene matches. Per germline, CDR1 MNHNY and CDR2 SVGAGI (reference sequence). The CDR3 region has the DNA TGTGCCAGCAGTTTTACTAGCGGGAGGGGATACGAGCAGTACTTC. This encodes CASSFTSGRGYEQYF.

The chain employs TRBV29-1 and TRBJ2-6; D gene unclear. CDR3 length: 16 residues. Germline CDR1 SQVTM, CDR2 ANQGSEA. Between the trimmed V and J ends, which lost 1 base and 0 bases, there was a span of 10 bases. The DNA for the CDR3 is TGCAGCGTTGAAGCCCCCTGGAGCTCTGGGGCCAACGTCCTGACTTTC. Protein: CSVEAPWSSGANVLTF.

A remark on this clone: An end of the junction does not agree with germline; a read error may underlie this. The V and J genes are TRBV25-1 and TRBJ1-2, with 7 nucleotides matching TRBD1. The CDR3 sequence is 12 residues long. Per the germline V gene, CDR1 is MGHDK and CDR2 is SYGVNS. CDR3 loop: CAGRRDSHGYTF. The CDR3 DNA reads TGTGCCGGCAGACGGGACAGCCATGGCTACACCTTC.

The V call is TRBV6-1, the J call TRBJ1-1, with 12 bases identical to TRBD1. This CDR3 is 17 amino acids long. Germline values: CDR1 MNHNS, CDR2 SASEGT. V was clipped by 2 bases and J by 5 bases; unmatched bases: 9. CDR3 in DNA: TGTGCCAGCAGTGAAAGGGGACAGGGGGCGGGAGAAACTGAAGCTTTCTTT. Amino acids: CASSERGQGAGETEAFF.

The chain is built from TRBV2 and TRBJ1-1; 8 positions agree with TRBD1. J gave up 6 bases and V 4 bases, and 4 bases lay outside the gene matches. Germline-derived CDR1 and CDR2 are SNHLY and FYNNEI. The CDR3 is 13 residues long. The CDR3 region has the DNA TGTGCCAGCAGTGCGGACAGGGACCCTGAAGCTTTCTTT. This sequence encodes CASSADRDPEAFF.

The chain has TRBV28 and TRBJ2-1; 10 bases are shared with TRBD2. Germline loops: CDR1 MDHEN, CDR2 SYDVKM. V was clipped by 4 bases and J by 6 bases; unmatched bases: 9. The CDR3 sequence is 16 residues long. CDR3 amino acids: CASSSLAGVESNEQFF. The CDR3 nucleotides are TGTGCCAGCAGTTCTCTAGCGGGGGTCGAATCCAATGAGCAGTTCTTC.